This T cell receptor (beta chain) was identified in a study of cytomegalovirus exposure and HLA in healthy donors. As for the study in general: Of the donors genotyped, 398 in all, 65% to 90% fell in the Caucasian-associated ancestry cluster. Whole-study findings and limits: Most subjects' HLA-A and HLA-B alleles were reportedly predicted from TCR beta sequences.

Per germline, CDR1 LNHNV and CDR2 YYDKDF (reference sequence). CDR3 length: 18 amino acids. V trimming: 0 bases; J trimming: 6 bases; junction bases outside the gene matches: 8. The PCR ran on 60 Vbeta and 13 Jbeta primers. Clones were read by immunoSEQ multiplex PCR, and TCRdb kept only the in-frame ones, dropping some. The sample lists roughly 150,000 clones; 70% to 90% were seen once. A remark on this clone: No antigen is known for it.

The chain has TRBV15 and TRBJ2-2, with 12 bases aligning to TRBD2. Sequenced material: PBMCs. The sequence was collected from a man aged 25 to 40 in good health and CMV-seropositive. CDR3 nucleotides: TGTGCCACCAGCAGAGATGACCTAGCGGGAGGGTGGGCCGGGGAGCTGTTTTTT. This translates into CATSRDDLAGGWAGELFF.